This TCR beta chain emerged from a study of control samples from healthy donors and cancer patients. Sequencing used immunoSEQ multiplex PCR; TCRdb keeps in-frame clones, though not all of them. The sample shows about 130,000 clones, approximately 90% of them seen only once. V was shortened by 0 bases and J by 4 bases, with 9 bases between the two germline ends. Germline V gene lookup returns CDR1 SGHDT and CDR2 YYEEEE. This CDR3 region has 14 residues. This sequence originates from a man aged 18 to 29 in good health. The sequencing sample was made of blood. The rearrangement uses TRBV5-6 and TRBJ2-3; D perhaps matches TRBD1 (6 bases). In nucleotides, the CDR3 is TGTGCCAGCAGCTTGGTGGCAGGGGCAGATACGCAGTATTTT. Its protein product is CASSLVAGADTQYF.